The 20 T cell receptor beta chains reported below all come from one sample, sequenced in a study of T cells after yellow fever vaccination. A single record per CDR3 protein comes from TCRdb applying MiXCR to the 5' RACE reads. The sample yields 500,000 to 650,000 distinct CDR3 sequences, roughly 14% seen once. Sequencing was performed on PBMCs, taken on the day of the yellow fever booster vaccination. Source of these receptors: a man younger than 40 who received the YFV17D yellow fever vaccine.

The chain joins TRBV29-1 to TRBJ2-3; D gene uncertain. The germline V gene encodes CDR1 SQVTM and CDR2 ANQGSEA. The CDR3 is made up of 14 amino acids. V lost 5 bases and J lost 2, with 14 bases in between. The CDR3 bases are TGCAGCGTTAACCCCCCCGGGTACACAGATACGCAGTATTTT. It encodes CSVNPPGYTDTQYF.

In its sample, this clonotype was seen a few times. This chain links TRBV29-1 with TRBJ2-7; D is unresolved. The germline V gene encodes CDR1 SQVTM and CDR2 ANQGSEA. This CDR3 is 13 amino acids long. V lost 4 bases to trimming and J lost 0 bases, with 10 bases between them. CDR3 protein: CSVATLHSYEQYF. The CDR3 DNA reads as TGCAGCGTTGCGACACTCCACTCCTACGAGCAGTACTTC.

This clonotype was seen more than once but under ten times. V is TRBV20-1 and J is TRBJ1-6; no reliable D call. CDR3 length: 11 amino acids. V lost 0 bases, J lost 10 bases, and 4 bases lay in between. Germline values: CDR1 DFQATT, CDR2 SNEGSKA (reference sequence). CDR3 sequence (DNA): TGCAGTGCTAGAGAAGGATCACCCCTCCACTTT. It translates to CSAREGSPLHF.

The chain uses TRBV11-2 and TRBJ2-7; 10 bases line up with TRBD2. CDR1 and CDR2 (germline): SGHAT, FQNNGV. This CDR3 is built from 18 residues. V trimming: 0 bases; J trimming: 4 bases; junction bases outside the gene matches: 12. The CDR3 DNA is TGTGCCAGCAGCTTAGATCGGTCTAGCGGGAGCTTAGGGTACGAGCAGTACTTC. Protein: CASSLDRSSGSLGYEQYF.

The CDR3 DNA sequence: TGTGCCAGCAGCGTATCCAGCGGGAGCTACGAGCAGTACTTC. Its protein is CASSVSSGSYEQYF. The chain has TRBV9 and TRBJ2-7; 8 bases match TRBD2. The CDR3 has 14 amino acids. In germline, CDR1 is SGDLS, CDR2 YYNGEE. V was pared by 1 base and J by 3 bases, with 3 bases of the junction left unmatched.

The chain has TRBV4-2 and TRBJ2-5; weak D call: TRBD1 (5 bases). CDR1 LGHNA and CDR2 YNFKEQ come from the germline V gene. V was clipped by 0 bases and J by 3 bases, with 11 bases between them. The CDR3 extends over 15 amino acids. The CDR3 bases are TGTGCCAGCAGCCAAGAAATGATAGGGGAAGAGACCCAGTACTTC. Translation gives CASSQEMIGEETQYF.

J is TRBJ2-7 and V is TRBV6-5; 7 bases line up with TRBD2. The CDR3 has 18 residues. The V and J ends lost 2 bases and 1 base, in that order; junction bases with no gene match: 14. Germline V gives CDR1 MNHEY, CDR2 SVGAGI. CDR3 sequence reads: CASSYGPPGGRWSYEQYF. The CDR3 DNA sequence: TGTGCCAGCAGTTACGGACCCCCGGGCGGGAGATGGTCCTACGAGCAGTACTTC.

The V gene is TRBV29-1, the J gene TRBJ2-5, with D perhaps TRBD2 (6 bases). The CDR3 is 15 residues long. In germline, CDR1 is SQVTM, CDR2 ANQGSEA. The V end lost 7 bases, the J end lost 0 bases, and 18 bases lay between the germline ends. The DNA for the CDR3 is TGCAGCGGGAGACTAGGGGCTAGCGACCAAGAGACCCAGTACTTC. Translating it yields CSGRLGASDQETQYF.

The chain employs TRBV18 and TRBJ2-1, with D unclear. There are 14 residues in the CDR3. CDR1 and CDR2 (germline): KGHSH, LQKENI. V was trimmed by 3 bases and J by 6 bases, leaving 12 bases between them. CDR3 region: CASSPPVVPNEQFF. Here the CDR3 DNA reads TGTGCCAGCTCACCCCCTGTTGTGCCCAATGAGCAGTTCTTC.

The chain recombines TRBV7-9 with TRBJ2-3, with D perhaps matching TRBD1 or TRBD2 (5 bases each). Trimming cost V 5 bases and J 5 bases, with 14 bases left between them. The germline V gene encodes CDR1 SEHNR and CDR2 FQNEAQ (reference sequence). The CDR3 extends over 14 amino acids. This CDR3 reads CASSDRDPVDTQYF. Here the CDR3 DNA reads TGTGCCAGCAGCGATCGGGACCCCGTAGATACGCAGTATTTT.

There are a few counts of this clonotype. This chain connects TRBV6-5 to TRBJ1-5; unclear D gene. This CDR3 is built from 14 residues. V was shortened by 2 bases and J by 3 bases, with 8 bases between the two germline ends. CDR1 MNHEY and CDR2 SVGAGI come from the germline V gene. The CDR3 loop reads CASSYAGVNQPQHF. The DNA for the CDR3 is TGTGCCAGCAGTTACGCAGGAGTCAATCAGCCCCAGCATTTT.

This clonotype was seen at least ten times. The chain employs TRBV28 and TRBJ2-3; the match to TRBD1 covers 8 bases. The CDR3 sequence is 14 residues long. Germline V gene data show CDR1 as MDHEN and CDR2 as SYDVKM. Unmatched junction bases numbered 4, after V lost 6 bases and J lost 2 bases. The CDR3 DNA is TGTGCCAGCAGCCCGGACAGGGTCACAGATACGCAGTATTTT. This sequence encodes CASSPDRVTDTQYF.

Written as DNA, the CDR3 is TGCAGTGCCGAGGGGCAGGGTAATGAAAAACTGTTTTTT. Encoded protein: CSAEGQGNEKLFF. The chain carries TRBV20-1 and TRBJ1-4, with D possibly being TRBD1 (5 bases). Per germline, CDR1 DFQATT and CDR2 SNEGSKA (reference sequence). The CDR3 has 13 residues. The V gene lost 6 bases and the J gene lost 4 bases, with 12 bases spanning the gap.

This clonotype was recorded many times. This chain uses TRBV6-5 with TRBJ2-2; 7 bases fit TRBD2. CDR1 is MNHEY and CDR2 is SVGAGI in the germline V gene. V lost 1 base, J lost 8 bases, and 10 bases stayed unmatched. The CDR3 has 16 amino acids. CDR3 sequence reads: CASSYFERDEAGELFF. CDR3 bases: TGTGCCAGCAGTTACTTTGAGCGGGACGAAGCGGGGGAGCTGTTTTTT.

The sample holds a few counts of this clonotype. This chain connects TRBV4-3 to TRBJ2-5; TRBD2 agrees at 7 bases. The CDR3 sequence is 19 residues long. Germline assignment: CDR1 LGHNA and CDR2 YSLEER. With V trimmed by 0 bases and J by 0 bases, 13 bases remained unmatched. In DNA, the CDR3 is TGCGCCAGCAGCCAAGATTGGATCGGGGCGGGAGAGGACCAAGAGACCCAGTACTTC. This translates into CASSQDWIGAGEDQETQYF.

This clonotype was counted between two and nine times. The rearrangement joins TRBV28 to TRBJ1-2; D is perhaps TRBD1 (6 bases). This CDR3 comprises 15 residues. Trimming took 5 bases from V and 0 from J, leaving 13 bases between them. CDR1 and CDR2 from the germline V gene are MDHEN and SYDVKM. The CDR3 DNA is TGTGCCAGCAGTATAGCAGGGGATTCTAACTATGGCTACACCTTC. It encodes CASSIAGDSNYGYTF.

In this sample, this clonotype turned up a few times. The chain joins TRBV29-1 to TRBJ1-1; D remains unclear. With 2 bases removed from V and 7 bases from J, the gap between germline ends came to 17 bases. Looked up from germline, CDR1 is SQVTM and CDR2 is ANQGSEA. This CDR3 is 14 amino acids long. This CDR3 reads CSVEKPPGVGEAFF. CDR3 in DNA: TGCAGCGTTGAAAAGCCTCCTGGGGTTGGTGAAGCTTTCTTT.

V gene TRBV14 combines with J gene TRBJ2-1; 15 bases align to TRBD2. CDR1 and CDR2 (germline): SGHDN, FVKESK. With V trimmed by 4 bases and J by 12 bases, 7 bases remained unmatched. The CDR3 covers 15 residues. The CDR3 DNA is TGTGCCAGCAGCCCAGGACTAGCGGGAGGGCCACGGCAGTTCTTC. The encoded protein is CASSPGLAGGPRQFF.

This clonotype was observed a few times. The rearrangement uses TRBV7-9 and TRBJ2-2; D perhaps matches TRBD1 (5 bases). The CDR3 has 15 amino acids. Trimming removed 5 bases at V and 1 base at J, with 11 bases between. CDR1 and CDR2 from the germline V gene are SEHNR and FQNEAQ (reference sequence). Written as DNA, the CDR3 is TGTGCCAGCAGCGGGGCCCGAGGGAACACCGGGGAGCTGTTTTTT. It yields the protein CASSGARGNTGELFF.

This clonotype has only a few counts. The chain links TRBV20-1 to TRBJ2-7; D gene ambiguous. The germline V and J ends were trimmed by 4 bases and 1 base, with 20 bases remaining between them. CDR3 length: 16 residues. The germline V gene encodes CDR1 DFQATT and CDR2 SNEGSKA (reference sequence). CDR3 protein: CSATPPQRPLSYEQYF. The CDR3 DNA reads TGCAGTGCTACCCCTCCCCAAAGGCCCCTTTCCTACGAGCAGTACTTC.